The rows below give T cell receptor beta chains drawn from one sample of a study of CD8 T cells in Susac syndrome. A single record per CDR3 protein comes from TCRdb applying MiXCR to the immunoSEQ multiplex PCR reads. This table has hundreds of thousands of distinct CDR3 sequences, 90% to 96% appearing once. Sequenced material: CD4+ T cells from PBMCs. These receptors came from a human donor with Susac syndrome. Both conserved end residues are part of each CDR3. Each record gives: D gene, V gene, J gene, clone size, CDR3 protein, CDR3 DNA. A D gene is named only where the DNA matches it firmly. A clone size is listed for some rows: how often the clone was seen (once, few, many), or a class if it is expanded.

D gene: -
V gene: TRBV10-2
J gene: TRBJ1-5
clone size: -
CDR3 protein: CASSESRGIGAPQHF
CDR3 DNA: TGCGCCAGCAGTGAGTCGCGGGGGATCGGGGCGCCCCAGCATTTT

D gene: -
V gene: TRBV7-9
J gene: TRBJ2-3
clone size: -
CDR3 protein: CASSLSLDTQYF
CDR3 DNA: TGTGCCAGCAGCTTAAGTCTAGATACGCAGTATTTT

D gene: -
V gene: TRBV2
J gene: TRBJ1-2
clone size: -
CDR3 protein: CASGAGEAGYTF
CDR3 DNA: TGTGCCAGCGGAGCGGGCGAGGCTGGCTACACCTTC

D gene: -
V gene: TRBV28
J gene: TRBJ2-7
clone size: -
CDR3 protein: CASSTPGQDYEQYF
CDR3 DNA: TGTGCCAGCAGTACCCCGGGACAAGACTACGAGCAGTACTTC

D gene: -
V gene: TRBV29-1
J gene: TRBJ2-5
clone size: -
CDR3 protein: CSVASTGQETQYF
CDR3 DNA: TGCAGCGTTGCAAGTACAGGGCAAGAGACCCAGTACTTC

D gene: -
V gene: TRBV7-3
J gene: TRBJ2-2
clone size: -
CDR3 protein: CASSVDANTGELFF
CDR3 DNA: TGTGCCAGCTCTGTCGACGCGAACACCGGGGAGCTGTTTTTT

D gene: TRBD2
V gene: TRBV29-1
J gene: TRBJ2-7
clone size: -
CDR3 protein: CSVGSGRAPSFYEQYF
CDR3 DNA: TGCAGCGTTGGGAGCGGGAGGGCCCCCTCCTTTTACGAGCAGTACTTC

D gene: -
V gene: TRBV28
J gene: TRBJ2-7
clone size: -
CDR3 protein: CASIGGGVEQYF
CDR3 DNA: TGTGCCAGCATCGGTGGTGGGGTTGAGCAGTACTTC

D gene: TRBD1
V gene: TRBV12-3/TRBV12-4
J gene: TRBJ2-6
clone size: -
CDR3 protein: CASRQTGVKGANVLTF
CDR3 DNA: TGTGCCAGCAGACAGACAGGGGTGAAAGGGGCCAACGTCCTGACTTTC

D gene: TRBD2
V gene: TRBV14
J gene: TRBJ2-1
clone size: -
CDR3 protein: CASGGATFYNEQFF
CDR3 DNA: TGTGCCTCGGGGGGGGCTACTTTCTACAATGAGCAGTTCTTC

D gene: TRBD1
V gene: TRBV7-9
J gene: TRBJ2-1
clone size: once
CDR3 protein: CASSLEGQGNEEQFF
CDR3 DNA: TGTGCCAGCAGCTTAGAGGGACAGGGGAATGAGGAGCAGTTCTTC

D gene: -
V gene: TRBV29-1
J gene: TRBJ2-1
clone size: -
CDR3 protein: CSASSAPGEQFF
CDR3 DNA: TGCAGCGCCTCTAGCGCCCCGGGTGAGCAGTTCTTC

D gene: -
V gene: TRBV20-1
J gene: TRBJ1-5
clone size: -
CDR3 protein: CSGADSQNQPQHF
CDR3 DNA: TGCAGTGGCGCCGACAGCCAGAATCAGCCCCAGCATTTT

D gene: -
V gene: TRBV18
J gene: TRBJ2-5
clone size: -
CDR3 protein: CASSPPEGETQYF
CDR3 DNA: TGTGCCAGCTCACCACCGGAAGGAGAGACCCAGTACTTC

D gene: TRBD1
V gene: TRBV19
J gene: TRBJ1-5
clone size: -
CDR3 protein: CASSIPQGPAQHF
CDR3 DNA: TGTGCCAGTAGTATACCACAGGGGCCGGCCCAGCATTTT

D gene: TRBD1
V gene: TRBV9
J gene: TRBJ1-1
clone size: few
CDR3 protein: CASSPGTGDTEAFF
CDR3 DNA: TGTGCCAGCTCTCCCGGGACAGGAGACACTGAAGCTTTCTTT

D gene: TRBD1
V gene: TRBV29-1
J gene: TRBJ2-5
clone size: -
CDR3 protein: CSTTGSDQETQYF
CDR3 DNA: TGCAGCACGACAGGGTCTGACCAAGAGACCCAGTACTTC

D gene: TRBD1
V gene: TRBV23-1
J gene: TRBJ2-6
clone size: -
CDR3 protein: CASSPGRQGGNSGANVLTF
CDR3 DNA: TGCGCCAGCAGTCCTGGCCGACAGGGGGGGAACTCTGGGGCCAACGTCCTGACTTTC

D gene: -
V gene: TRBV30
J gene: TRBJ2-4
clone size: -
CDR3 protein: CAWSVSGQGKNIQYF
CDR3 DNA: TGTGCCTGGAGTGTATCGGGGCAGGGCAAAAACATTCAGTACTTC

D gene: TRBD2
V gene: TRBV3-1
J gene: TRBJ2-7
clone size: once
CDR3 protein: CASSQAFAGLATPEQYF
CDR3 DNA: TGTGCCAGCAGCCAAGCCTTTGCGGGACTAGCTACTCCCGAGCAGTACTTC

D gene: -
V gene: TRBV5-1
J gene: TRBJ1-1
clone size: -
CDR3 protein: CASKGLHAEAFF
CDR3 DNA: TGCGCCAGCAAGGGATTGCACGCTGAAGCTTTCTTT

D gene: TRBD1
V gene: TRBV27
J gene: TRBJ2-7
clone size: -
CDR3 protein: CASSARGRAYEQYF
CDR3 DNA: TGTGCCAGCAGTGCCAGGGGGCGGGCCTACGAGCAGTACTTC

D gene: TRBD2
V gene: TRBV5-1
J gene: TRBJ2-5
clone size: -
CDR3 protein: CASSLEAGGPMTETQYF
CDR3 DNA: TGCGCCAGCAGCTTGGAAGCGGGAGGGCCTATGACGGAGACCCAGTACTTC

D gene: -
V gene: TRBV18
J gene: TRBJ1-1
clone size: -
CDR3 protein: CASSPAGGWNTEAFF
CDR3 DNA: TGTGCCAGCTCCCCGGCCGGGGGATGGAACACTGAAGCTTTCTTT

D gene: -
V gene: TRBV24-1
J gene: TRBJ1-5
clone size: -
CDR3 protein: CATSGLRSNQPQHF
CDR3 DNA: TGTGCCACCAGTGGGCTTCGGAGCAATCAGCCCCAGCATTTT

D gene: TRBD2
V gene: TRBV12-3/TRBV12-4
J gene: TRBJ2-7
clone size: -
CDR3 protein: CASSVSGSYEQYF
CDR3 DNA: TGTGCCAGCAGTGTAAGCGGGAGCTACGAGCAGTACTTC

D gene: -
V gene: TRBV5-4
J gene: TRBJ1-2
clone size: -
CDR3 protein: CASSLDSLYGYTF
CDR3 DNA: TGTGCCAGCAGCTTGGACAGTCTCTATGGCTACACCTTC

D gene: -
V gene: TRBV7-8
J gene: TRBJ2-7
clone size: -
CDR3 protein: CASSSGSGVLSYEQYF
CDR3 DNA: TGTGCCAGCAGCTCAGGGAGTGGGGTCCTCTCCTACGAGCAGTACTTC

D gene: -
V gene: TRBV5-1
J gene: TRBJ1-2
clone size: -
CDR3 protein: CASSGRPGTIYTF
CDR3 DNA: TGCGCCAGCAGCGGACGACCAGGGACGATCTACACCTTC

D gene: -
V gene: TRBV9
J gene: TRBJ1-5
clone size: -
CDR3 protein: CASSVSGSNQPQHF
CDR3 DNA: TGTGCCAGCAGCGTTTCAGGTAGCAATCAGCCCCAGCATTTT

D gene: -
V gene: TRBV21-1
J gene: TRBJ2-1
clone size: -
CDR3 protein: CASRGTQSYNEQFF
CDR3 DNA: TGTGCCAGCAGAGGGACACAATCCTACAATGAGCAGTTCTTC

D gene: -
V gene: TRBV5-4
J gene: TRBJ2-7
clone size: -
CDR3 protein: CASSLGGNRVPKLEYEQYF
CDR3 DNA: TGTGCCAGCAGCTTGGGGGGTAACAGGGTACCGAAATTGGAGTACGAGCAGTACTTC

D gene: -
V gene: TRBV10-1
J gene: TRBJ2-2
clone size: once
CDR3 protein: CASSEAVDANTGELFF
CDR3 DNA: TGCGCCAGCAGTGAGGCGGTCGACGCGAACACCGGGGAGCTGTTTTTT

D gene: -
V gene: TRBV29-1
J gene: TRBJ2-1
clone size: -
CDR3 protein: CSALSAGQSYNEQFF
CDR3 DNA: TGCAGCGCCCTGTCTGCGGGGCAATCTTACAATGAGCAGTTCTTC

D gene: -
V gene: TRBV27
J gene: TRBJ1-2
clone size: -
CDR3 protein: CASSLRGRVGGYTF
CDR3 DNA: TGTGCCAGCAGTTTACGAGGCAGGGTAGGTGGCTACACCTTC